This T cell receptor beta chain was sequenced in a study of neoadjuvant anti-PD-1 for oral cavity cancer. The repertoire was sequenced with immunoSEQ multiplex PCR; TCRdb's copy has only in-frame clones and lacks some. The table has about 8,300 clones, 53% seen once. With 10 bases removed from V and 1 base from J, the gap between germline ends came to 19 bases. The CDR3 length is 15 residues. Looked up from germline, CDR1 is MDHEN and CDR2 is SYDVKM. The chain links TRBV28 to TRBJ1-1; D unclear. Sample: tumor tissue, taken before nivolumab (anti-PD-1) treatment. The source is a person aged 40-85 years with oral cavity squamous cell carcinoma. The CDR3 DNA sequence: TGTGCCACTTTTGAAGCATGGCCGGGGAACACTGAAGCTTTCTTT. It specifies CATFEAWPGNTEAFF.